Presented here are 30 T cell receptor beta chains from one specimen sequenced in a study of blood T cell repertoires in COVID-19. Clones were read by immunoSEQ multiplex PCR, and TCRdb kept only the in-frame ones, dropping some. The sample lists over 600,000 clones, 90% occurring once. Material for sequencing was peripheral blood. The receptor set was obtained from a young woman with acute or convalescent COVID-19.

The chain recombines TRBV7-2 with TRBJ2-3; D may be TRBD2 (6 bases). V lost 4 bases and J 3 bases, leaving 17 bases between the germline ends. Germline CDR1 SGHTA, CDR2 FQGNSA. The length of the CDR3 is 16 residues. As DNA, the CDR3 is TGTGCCAGCAGCTCCCCTCCGGGGGTAGGGACAGATACGCAGTATTTT. It translates to CASSSPPGVGTDTQYF.

This clone is a singleton in its sample. The chain joins TRBV11-1 to TRBJ1-1; D is uncertain. Trimming removed 2 bases at V and 1 base at J, with 11 bases between. The CDR3 totals 15 residues. In germline, CDR1 is SGHAT, CDR2 FQDESV (reference sequence). CDR3 sequence: CASSLHGWANTEAFF. In DNA, the CDR3 is TGTGCCAGCAGCTTACATGGGTGGGCGAACACTGAAGCTTTCTTT.

The chain recombines TRBV19 with TRBJ1-2; D possibly corresponds to TRBD1 (6 bases). The CDR3 is made up of 12 amino acids. V gave up 7 bases and J gave up 6 bases, with 12 bases separating them. Germline lookup yields CDR1 LNHDA and CDR2 SQIVND (reference sequence). Here the CDR3 reads CASTVDRNGYTF. The CDR3 DNA follows: TGTGCCAGTACCGTCGACAGGAATGGCTACACCTTC. Full variable domain (rest looked up from reference TRBV19 and TRBJ1-2): DGGITQSPKYLFRKEGQNVTLSCEQNLNHDAMYWYRQDPGQGLRLIYYSQIVNDFQKGDIAEGYSVSREKKESFPLTVTSAQKNPTAFYLCASTVDRNGYTFGSGTRLTVV.

The CDR3 nucleotides read TGTGCCAGCAGCCAAGTGTTTTCGGGGTTGTATGGCTACACCTTC. The encoded protein is CASSQVFSGLYGYTF. The genes are TRBV14 and TRBJ1-2, with D unresolved. Trimming took 1 base from V and 5 from J, leaving 14 bases between them. Germline CDR1 SGHDN, CDR2 FVKESK. CDR3 length equals 15 residues.

The chain joins TRBV7-2 to TRBJ1-1, with D hard to call. Germline V gene sequence: CDR1 SGHTA, CDR2 FQGNSA. V was pared by 2 bases and J by 6 bases, with 13 bases between. This CDR3 has 14 residues. CDR3 coding DNA: TGTGCCAGCAGCTTAATGTCAACTATCGCTGAAGCTTTCTTT. Its translation: CASSLMSTIAEAFF.

J is TRBJ1-1 and V is TRBV5-8; D remains ambiguous. Germline V gives CDR1 SGHTS, CDR2 YDEGEE. Between the trimmed V and J ends, which lost 0 bases and 6 bases, there was a span of 15 bases. CDR3 length equals 15 residues. This CDR3 is CASSLGVGGKAEAFF. As DNA, the CDR3 is TGTGCCAGCAGCTTGGGTGTGGGAGGGAAGGCTGAAGCTTTCTTT.

The chain links TRBV9 to TRBJ2-2, with 9 positions matching TRBD2. V dropped 0 bases and J dropped 4; count of bases not matched to a gene: 7. This CDR3 is built from 17 residues. CDR1 is SGDLS, CDR2 YYNGEE, per germline. CDR3 region: CASSVATSGGITGELFF. The CDR3 DNA reads TGTGCCAGCAGCGTAGCTACGAGCGGGGGGATCACCGGGGAGCTGTTTTTT. The full variable domain, completed using reference TRBV9 and TRBJ2-2, is DSGVTQTPKHLITATGQRVTLRCSPRSGDLSVYWYQQSLDQGLQFLIQYYNGEERAKGNILERFSAQQFPDLHSELNLSSLELGDSALYFCASSVATSGGITGELFFGEGSRLTVL.

The CDR3 sequence is CASSPGTGGIKTQYF. Written as DNA, the CDR3 is TGCGCCAGCAGCCCTGGGACAGGGGGCATCAAGACCCAGTACTTC. The rearrangement uses TRBV5-1 and TRBJ2-5, with 12 nucleotides matching TRBD1. After removal of 4 bases from V and 6 bases from J, the junction contained 7 bases not matched to a gene. The germline gives CDR1 SGHRS, CDR2 YFSETQ. This CDR3 region has 15 residues.

The chain uses TRBV14 and TRBJ1-1; 10 nucleotides agree with TRBD1. After removal of 4 bases from V and 10 bases from J, the junction contained 6 bases not matched to a gene. In germline, CDR1 is SGHDN, CDR2 FVKESK. The CDR3 is made up of 13 amino acids. This chain's CDR3 is CASSPLGTGVAFF. CDR3 DNA sequence: TGTGCCAGCAGCCCCCTCGGGACAGGGGTAGCTTTCTTT. The full variable domain, completed using reference TRBV14 and TRBJ1-1, is EAGVTQFPSHSVIEKGQTVTLRCDPISGHDNLYWYRRVMGKEIKFLLHFVKESKQDESGMPNNRFLAERTGGTYSTLKVQPAELEDSGVYFCASSPLGTGVAFFGQGTRLTVV.

CDR3 DNA: TGTGCCAGCAGCCAAGTGGGACAGGCCCTTTACAATGAGCAGTTCTTC. Translated, it gives CASSQVGQALYNEQFF. The V call is TRBV4-2, the J call TRBJ2-1, with TRBD1 matching over 8 bases. The CDR3 sequence is 16 residues long. V lost 1 base to trimming and J lost 4 bases; unmatched junction nucleotides: 6. Germline CDR1 and CDR2: LGHNA and YNFKEQ.

A single count supports this clone. The gene calls are TRBV7-2 and TRBJ1-4, with D perhaps TRBD1 (5 bases). V was trimmed by 0 bases and J by 8 bases, leaving 16 bases between them. The CDR3 is 16 amino acids. Germline V gene sequence: CDR1 SGHTA, CDR2 FQGNSA. The CDR3 region is CASSLAWGEKNEKLFF. The CDR3, as DNA: TGTGCCAGCAGCTTAGCGTGGGGGGAAAAGAACGAAAAACTGTTTTTT.

V and J are TRBV11-2 and TRBJ1-6, with 7 bases lining up with TRBD1. The CDR3 covers 16 residues. CDR1 is SGHAT and CDR2 is FQNNGV in the germline V gene. Unmatched junction bases numbered 11, after V lost 4 bases and J lost 8 bases. The CDR3 loop reads CASSSILTGHDSPLHF. CDR3 nucleotides: TGTGCCAGCAGCTCTATATTGACAGGGCATGATTCACCCCTCCACTTT.

CDR3 nucleotides: TGTGCCAGCAACCGACAGGGTTCCACCTATGGCTACACCTTC. Amino acid sequence: CASNRQGSTYGYTF. The rearrangement uses TRBV5-4 and TRBJ1-2; 7 nucleotides match TRBD1. Germline V lookup: CDR1 SGHNT, CDR2 YYREEE (reference sequence). This CDR3 spans 14 amino acids. The ends lost 6 bases at V and 4 bases at J; junction bases unmatched: 9.

The CDR3 protein is CASSPDRAQPQHF. DNA for the CDR3: TGTGCCAGTAGTCCAGACAGAGCTCAGCCCCAGCATTTT. The V call is TRBV19, the J call TRBJ1-5, with a possible D match to TRBD1 (5 bases). The CDR3 length is 13 residues. Trimming took 5 bases from V and 6 from J, leaving 11 bases between them. In germline, CDR1 is LNHDA, CDR2 SQIVND (reference sequence).

The chain employs TRBV6-5 and TRBJ1-5; maybe TRBD1 (6 bases). The germline V gene has CDR1 MNHEY and CDR2 SVGAGI. This CDR3 is built from 15 residues. V lost 6 bases, J lost 0 bases, and 12 bases lay in between. The CDR3 DNA reads TGTGCCAGCAGCCCCGGACAGATTAGCAATCAGCCCCAGCATTTT. Translating gives CASSPGQISNQPQHF.

V gene TRBV5-8 combines with J gene TRBJ1-6; 7 bases agree with TRBD1. The CDR3 consists of 15 residues. Germline V gives CDR1 SGHTS, CDR2 YDEGEE. The trim removed 0 bases at V and 13 bases at J, leaving 10 bases unmatched. CDR3 DNA: TGTGCCAGCAGCTTGGCCAGGGGGGCCGGTGACCCCCTCCACTTT. Its protein is CASSLARGAGDPLHF.

V is TRBV7-2 and J is TRBJ2-2; 8 bases match TRBD1. V shed 2 bases and J 6 bases; nucleotides not matched to a gene: 11. The germline gives CDR1 SGHTA, CDR2 FQGNSA. The CDR3 has 17 residues. The CDR3 here is CASSLQGAGISAGELFF. CDR3 nucleotides: TGTGCCAGCAGCTTACAGGGGGCAGGGATATCTGCCGGGGAGCTGTTTTTT.

The rearrangement uses TRBV5-4 and TRBJ2-2; the D gene is possibly TRBD1 (6 bases). Trimming took off 2 bases at V and 4 bases at J, with 12 bases between the two ends. The CDR3 runs 15 residues. The germline V gene encodes CDR1 SGHNT and CDR2 YYREEE (reference sequence). The CDR3 DNA is TGTGCCAGCAGCTTAGGGGGTTCGGGCACCGGGGAGCTGTTTTTT. Its protein product is CASSLGGSGTGELFF.

The J gene is TRBJ1-3, the V gene TRBV10-3; D uncertain. Germline V gene data show CDR1 as ENHRY and CDR2 as SYGVKD. This CDR3 has 15 amino acids. V was trimmed by 2 bases and J by 0 bases, leaving 8 bases between them. The CDR3 loop reads CAISETEDSGNTIYF. DNA for the CDR3: TGTGCCATCAGTGAGACAGAAGACTCTGGAAACACCATATATTTT.

V is TRBV7-2 and J is TRBJ2-1; 8 positions match TRBD2. Germline CDR1 and CDR2: SGHTA and FQGNSA. Trimming cost V 1 base and J 7 bases; bases outside gene matches: 12. The CDR3 sequence is 17 residues long. CDR3 protein: CASSLVGLRGVGNEQFF. For the CDR3, the DNA is TGTGCCAGCAGCTTAGTCGGTTTGCGGGGGGTGGGAAATGAGCAGTTCTTC.

The chain joins TRBV2 to TRBJ1-2, with D maybe TRBD1 (6 bases). The CDR3 has 18 residues. The germline V and J ends were trimmed by 7 bases and 4 bases, with 28 bases remaining between them. Germline CDR1 SNHLY, CDR2 FYNNEI. DNA for the CDR3: TGTGCCAGCACCCGAAGGGGGGGGGCGCTTGCCCAAACCTATGGCTACACCTTC. Its protein is CASTRRGGALAQTYGYTF. The full variable domain, in which reference TRBV2 and TRBJ1-2 provide the parts outside the CDR3, is EPEVTQTPSHQVTQMGQEVILRCVPISNHLYFYWYRQILGQKVEFLVSFYNNEISEKSEIFDDQFSVERPDGSNFTLKIRSTKLEDSAMYFCASTRRGGALAQTYGYTFGSGTRLTVV.

This clone was recorded only once. The rearrangement uses TRBV2 and TRBJ1-2; D is unresolved. The CDR3 runs to 13 residues. Germline values: CDR1 SNHLY, CDR2 FYNNEI. Trimming removed 6 bases from V and 2 bases from J, with 10 bases in between. CDR3 region: CASSPDWNYGYTF. CDR3 nucleotide sequence: TGTGCCAGCAGCCCGGACTGGAACTATGGCTACACCTTC.

The V call is TRBV19, the J call TRBJ1-1; 7 positions match TRBD1. Unmatched junction bases numbered 7, after V lost 5 bases and J lost 13 bases. This CDR3 contains 11 residues. Germline CDR1 is LNHDA and CDR2 is SQIVND (reference sequence). CDR3 sequence: CASSSRTGLFF. In DNA form, the CDR3 reads TGTGCCAGTAGTTCTCGGACAGGTCTTTTCTTT.

The CDR3 bases are TGTGCCAGCAGTGCCCAGACATTCGGGGAGCTGTTTTTT. This translates into CASSAQTFGELFF. V gene TRBV25-1 combines with J gene TRBJ2-2, with D hard to call. Germline loops: CDR1 MGHDK, CDR2 SYGVNS. The CDR3 runs to 13 residues. The V gene lost 4 bases and the J gene lost 7 bases, with 10 bases spanning the gap.

The CDR3 bases are TGTGCCAGCAGCGCAAGCCAGGGGAGCAATCAGCCCCAGCATTTT. Protein sequence: CASSASQGSNQPQHF. The chain recombines TRBV7-8 with TRBJ1-5; TRBD1 might be the D (6 bases). This CDR3 has 15 amino acids. Germline CDR1 reads SGHVS; CDR2 reads FQNEAQ. The ends were cut back, 5 bases at V and 1 base at J, with 12 bases in the middle.

The J gene is TRBJ2-2, the V gene TRBV9; D call uncertain. Deletions cut 0 bases from V and 1 base from J, with 7 bases between. Germline V gene data show CDR1 as SGDLS and CDR2 as YYNGEE. There are 15 residues in the CDR3. CDR3 DNA sequence: TGTGCCAGCAGCGTAGGTCTCAGGAACACCGGGGAGCTGTTTTTT. Amino acid sequence: CASSVGLRNTGELFF.

This chain links TRBV6-5 with TRBJ1-4, with 9 bases that match TRBD1. CDR3 size: 14 residues. The V gene end was trimmed by 5 bases and the J gene end by 7 bases; junction bases not matched to a gene: 5. Germline assignment: CDR1 MNHEY and CDR2 SVGAGI. Here the CDR3 DNA reads TGTGCCAGCAGTCCTGGGACAGGGACTGAAAAACTGTTTTTT. This encodes CASSPGTGTEKLFF.

The chain carries TRBV7-9 and TRBJ1-5; tentatively, D is TRBD1 (5 bases). Germline lookup yields CDR1 SEHNR and CDR2 FQNEAQ (reference sequence). The V end was cut by 1 base, the J end by 2 bases, with 15 bases between. CDR3 size: 17 residues. The CDR3 sequence is CASSLGAGRGGNQPQHF. CDR3 DNA: TGTGCCAGCAGCTTAGGGGCAGGGCGTGGTGGCAATCAGCCCCAGCATTTT.

The V gene is TRBV7-9, the J gene TRBJ1-1; 12 positions match TRBD1. V lost 5 bases and J lost 7; bases outside the gene matches: 11. The CDR3 covers 16 residues. Germline V lookup: CDR1 SEHNR, CDR2 FQNEAQ (reference sequence). This chain's CDR3 is CASSPRDRGLFDEAFF. The DNA of the CDR3 is TGTGCCAGCAGCCCCAGGGACAGGGGGCTTTTTGATGAAGCTTTCTTT.

The gene calls are TRBV25-1 and TRBJ1-2; TRBD1 matches at 8 bases. Germline V gives CDR1 MGHDK, CDR2 SYGVNS. This CDR3 contains 16 residues. The J segment lost 5 bases and the V segment lost 5 bases, leaving 13 bases of the junction unmatched. The CDR3 nucleotides read TGTGCCAGCAGTCCACACCCGGACAGGGAAGGGTATGGCTACACCTTC. Translating gives CASSPHPDREGYGYTF.